This is a list of T cell receptor beta chains from one sample in a study of spatial heterogeneity in lung cancer. One entry per CDR3 protein results from TCRdb running MiXCR on the 5' RACE reads. Among 30,000 to 45,000 distinct CDR3 sequences listed, 5.2% were seen once. Sequenced material: PBMCs, taken at surgery. Source of these receptors: a female donor with early-stage non-small cell lung cancer. CDR3s include the opening cysteine and the closing phenylalanine or tryptophan. D genes are given only for firm matches. Size is omitted from some rows. Given values are once, few, many or a class for expanded clones.

clone_size: -
j_call: TRBJ1-6
d_call: -
v_call: TRBV14
cdr3_aa: CASSQEAAGIYSPLHF
cdr3_nt: TGTGCCAGCAGCCAAGAGGCCGCAGGGATTTACTCACCCCTCCACTTT

clone_size: many
j_call: TRBJ2-1
d_call: -
v_call: TRBV6-2/TRBV6-3
cdr3_aa: CASSYSRGLLYNEQFF
cdr3_nt: TGTGCCAGCAGTTACTCGAGAGGCCTCCTCTACAATGAGCAGTTCTTC

clone_size: few
j_call: TRBJ1-5
d_call: -
v_call: TRBV6-1
cdr3_aa: CASSEARQGGQPQHF
cdr3_nt: TGTGCCAGCAGTGAAGCGAGGCAGGGCGGCCAGCCCCAGCATTTT

clone_size: many
j_call: TRBJ2-1
d_call: TRBD2
v_call: TRBV5-1
cdr3_aa: CASSLVGLAGNEQFF
cdr3_nt: TGCGCCAGCAGCTTGGTAGGACTAGCGGGGAATGAGCAGTTCTTC

clone_size: -
j_call: TRBJ2-3
d_call: -
v_call: TRBV7-3
cdr3_aa: CASSLMGGGTDTQYF
cdr3_nt: TGTGCCAGCAGCTTAATGGGGGGAGGCACAGATACGCAGTATTTT

clone_size: few
j_call: TRBJ2-1
d_call: TRBD2
v_call: TRBV9
cdr3_aa: CASSVGLAGVYNEQFF
cdr3_nt: TGTGCCAGCAGCGTAGGGTTGGCGGGAGTCTACAATGAGCAGTTCTTC

clone_size: many
j_call: TRBJ2-1
d_call: TRBD1
v_call: TRBV7-3
cdr3_aa: CASSSTGAYEQFF
cdr3_nt: TGTGCCAGCAGCTCCACAGGGGCCTATGAGCAGTTCTTC

clone_size: many
j_call: TRBJ2-1
d_call: TRBD1
v_call: TRBV2
cdr3_aa: CASSEGQGRFNEQFF
cdr3_nt: TGTGCCAGCAGTGAAGGACAGGGGAGGTTCAATGAGCAGTTCTTC

clone_size: many
j_call: TRBJ2-6
d_call: -
v_call: TRBV20-1
cdr3_aa: CSATEPGANVLTF
cdr3_nt: TGCAGTGCGACAGAACCTGGGGCCAACGTCCTGACTTTC

clone_size: many
j_call: TRBJ2-5
d_call: TRBD1
v_call: TRBV7-6
cdr3_aa: CASSFGTGGMETQYF
cdr3_nt: TGTGCCAGCAGCTTCGGGACAGGGGGCATGGAGACCCAGTACTTC

clone_size: many
j_call: TRBJ2-7
d_call: TRBD1
v_call: TRBV5-1
cdr3_aa: CASSLTGQAGEQYF
cdr3_nt: TGCGCCAGCAGCTTGACGGGACAGGCTGGCGAGCAGTACTTC

clone_size: many
j_call: TRBJ2-1
d_call: -
v_call: TRBV7-9
cdr3_aa: CASSLNAGPSYNEQFF
cdr3_nt: TGTGCCAGCAGCTTAAACGCTGGACCCTCCTACAATGAGCAGTTCTTC

clone_size: many
j_call: TRBJ2-7
d_call: -
v_call: TRBV7-2
cdr3_aa: CASSLAGTNYEQYF
cdr3_nt: TGTGCCAGCAGCTTAGCCGGGACGAACTACGAGCAGTACTTC

clone_size: many
j_call: TRBJ2-5
d_call: TRBD2
v_call: TRBV11-2
cdr3_aa: CASTKRGLAGETQYF
cdr3_nt: TGTGCCAGCACCAAAAGGGGGCTAGCGGGGGAGACCCAGTACTTC

clone_size: many
j_call: TRBJ1-2
d_call: -
v_call: TRBV7-2
cdr3_aa: CASSYARGEYGYTF
cdr3_nt: TGTGCCAGCAGTTACGCAAGGGGAGAATATGGCTACACCTTC

clone_size: many
j_call: TRBJ1-4
d_call: TRBD1
v_call: TRBV19
cdr3_aa: CASSRTGSAEKLFF
cdr3_nt: TGTGCCAGTAGCCGGACAGGGTCGGCTGAAAAACTGTTTTTT

clone_size: many
j_call: TRBJ2-3
d_call: TRBD2
v_call: TRBV28
cdr3_aa: CASSWQMGLKFTDTQYF
cdr3_nt: TGTGCCAGCAGTTGGCAAATGGGACTAAAGTTTACAGATACGCAGTATTTT

clone_size: many
j_call: TRBJ2-2
d_call: TRBD2
v_call: TRBV2
cdr3_aa: CASSLLAWTGELFF
cdr3_nt: TGTGCCAGCAGCCTACTAGCGTGGACCGGGGAGCTGTTTTTT

clone_size: many
j_call: TRBJ2-6
d_call: TRBD1
v_call: TRBV27
cdr3_aa: CASSLSGWGQGARGANVLTF
cdr3_nt: TGTGCCAGCAGTTTATCCGGTTGGGGACAGGGGGCGCGCGGGGCCAACGTCCTGACTTTC